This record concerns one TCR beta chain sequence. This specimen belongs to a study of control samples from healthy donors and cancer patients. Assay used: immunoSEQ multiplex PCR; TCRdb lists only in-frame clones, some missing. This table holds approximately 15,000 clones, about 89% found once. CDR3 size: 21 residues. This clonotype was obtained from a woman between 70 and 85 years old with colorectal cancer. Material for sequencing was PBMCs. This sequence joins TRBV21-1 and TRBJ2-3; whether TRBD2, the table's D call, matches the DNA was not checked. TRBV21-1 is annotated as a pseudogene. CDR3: CASSKKEGLAVKVGRTDTQYF. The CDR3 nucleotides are TGTGCCAGCAGCAAAAAAGAGGGACTAGCCGTAAAAGTAGGGCGGACAGATACGCAGTATTTT.